These T cell receptor beta chains were read from a single sample in a study of CD8 T cells in ankylosing spondylitis. TCRdb independently ran MiXCR on the 5' RACE reads; one entry per CDR3 protein. The repertoire holds around 430,000 distinct CDR3 sequences, roughly 15% seen once, with 1% in the top ten. The sequencing sample was made of blood, either unsorted or a sorted T cell fraction (not recorded which). These TCRs come from a male donor with ankylosing spondylitis. Each CDR3 is given with its conserved first and last residue. The D gene is left open where the match is weak. Expanded clones are given a class, and other clones once, few, many or no size at all.

len: 15
j_gene: TRBJ1-1
d_gene: .
abundance: .
v_gene: TRBV5-5
CDR3nt: TGTGCCAGCAGCTTGACTTCCCAGGGTGGGACTGAAGCTTTCTTT
CDR3aa: CASSLTSQGGTEAFF

len: 16
j_gene: TRBJ1-5
d_gene: .
abundance: few
v_gene: TRBV7-9
CDR3nt: TGTGCCAGCAGCTTAGGTAGGAACAGCCCCAATCAGCCCCAGCATTTT
CDR3aa: CASSLGRNSPNQPQHF

len: 11
j_gene: TRBJ1-1
d_gene: .
abundance: .
v_gene: TRBV12-2
CDR3nt: TGTGCAAGGGGGGACGACACTGAAGCTTTCTTT
CDR3aa: CARGDDTEAFF

len: 14
j_gene: TRBJ2-7
d_gene: TRBD1
abundance: .
v_gene: TRBV5-6
CDR3nt: TGTGCCAGCAGCTTTCAGGACAGGGTGTCCGAGCAGTACTTC
CDR3aa: CASSFQDRVSEQYF

len: 14
j_gene: TRBJ2-3
d_gene: TRBD2
abundance: few
v_gene: TRBV7-8
CDR3nt: TGTGCCAGCAGCCGAGCGGGACCCACAGATACGCAGTATTTT
CDR3aa: CASSRAGPTDTQYF

len: 16
j_gene: TRBJ2-2
d_gene: .
abundance: .
v_gene: TRBV21-1
CDR3nt: TGTGCCAGCAGACGGTCGGGGACGGACCACACCGGGGAGCTGTTTTTT
CDR3aa: CASRRSGTDHTGELFF

len: 15
j_gene: TRBJ1-2
d_gene: TRBD1
abundance: .
v_gene: TRBV20-1
CDR3nt: TGCAGTGCTAGAGAGGGAGGGGGCGGACCCTATGGCTACACCTTC
CDR3aa: CSAREGGGGPYGYTF

len: 17
j_gene: TRBJ2-6
d_gene: TRBD2
abundance: .
v_gene: TRBV7-8
CDR3nt: TGTGCCAGCAGCATACCGGGACTAGCGGGTGGGGCCAACGTCCTGACTTTC
CDR3aa: CASSIPGLAGGANVLTF

len: 11
j_gene: TRBJ2-7
d_gene: .
abundance: .
v_gene: TRBV2
CDR3nt: TGTGCCAGCAAGTGGACGTACGAGCAGTACTTC
CDR3aa: CASKWTYEQYF

len: 16
j_gene: TRBJ2-3
d_gene: TRBD2
abundance: once
v_gene: TRBV6-1
CDR3nt: TGTGCCAGCAGTGACTTTAGCGGGAGGGCCCAAGATACGCAGTATTTT
CDR3aa: CASSDFSGRAQDTQYF

len: 17
j_gene: TRBJ1-5
d_gene: TRBD1
abundance: .
v_gene: TRBV12-3/TRBV12-4
CDR3nt: TGTGCCTCAGCAGCTCTCACCGGAGGGGGCGCGTCTCAGCCCCAGCATTTT
CDR3aa: CASAALTGGGASQPQHF

len: 12
j_gene: TRBJ2-3
d_gene: .
abundance: .
v_gene: TRBV6-5
CDR3nt: TGTGCCAGCAGAGATACGACAGATACGCAGTATTTT
CDR3aa: CASRDTTDTQYF

len: 17
j_gene: TRBJ2-1
d_gene: TRBD2
abundance: few
v_gene: TRBV20-1
CDR3nt: TGCAGTGCTCCCGGACTAGCGGGAGAAAGCTCCTACAATGAGCAGTTCTTC
CDR3aa: CSAPGLAGESSYNEQFF

len: 17
j_gene: TRBJ2-5
d_gene: TRBD2
abundance: few
v_gene: TRBV12-3/TRBV12-4
CDR3nt: TGTGCCAGCAGTTTACCCGTTGGGGCGGGGGGTTGGGAGACCCAGTACTTC
CDR3aa: CASSLPVGAGGWETQYF

len: 15
j_gene: TRBJ1-1
d_gene: .
abundance: few
v_gene: TRBV4-1
CDR3nt: TGCGCCAGCAGCCAGTCAGAAGCATCCCACACTGAAGCTTTCTTT
CDR3aa: CASSQSEASHTEAFF

len: 15
j_gene: TRBJ1-1
d_gene: .
abundance: few
v_gene: TRBV20-1
CDR3nt: TGCAGTGCTCCGAGACAGCTTCAGATGAACACTGAAGCTTTCTTT
CDR3aa: CSAPRQLQMNTEAFF

len: 16
j_gene: TRBJ2-2
d_gene: TRBD1
abundance: .
v_gene: TRBV5-1
CDR3nt: TGCGCCAGCAGCTTGTCTGGGACAGGGACCGCCGGGGAGCTGTTTTTT
CDR3aa: CASSLSGTGTAGELFF

len: 14
j_gene: TRBJ2-7
d_gene: TRBD1
abundance: .
v_gene: TRBV20-1
CDR3nt: TGCAGTGCTAGAGGGGACAGGGTTGCCGCGGGGCAGTACTTC
CDR3aa: CSARGDRVAAGQYF

len: 18
j_gene: TRBJ1-3
d_gene: .
abundance: few
v_gene: TRBV5-1
CDR3nt: TGCGCCAGCAGCTTGAAGGTGAACGGCAGCGTGGGAAGAAACACCATATATTTT
CDR3aa: CASSLKVNGSVGRNTIYF

len: 16
j_gene: TRBJ2-3
d_gene: TRBD2
abundance: .
v_gene: TRBV27
CDR3nt: TGTGCCAGCAGTTACGAGGGCGGGAGGGCCGGAGATACGCAGTATTTT
CDR3aa: CASSYEGGRAGDTQYF

len: 16
j_gene: TRBJ2-3
d_gene: TRBD2
abundance: few
v_gene: TRBV4-2
CDR3nt: TGTGCCAGCAGCGACCTAGCGGGAGGTGGGACAGATACGCAGTATTTT
CDR3aa: CASSDLAGGGTDTQYF

len: 13
j_gene: TRBJ2-1
d_gene: TRBD1
abundance: many
v_gene: TRBV3-1
CDR3nt: TGTGCCAGCAGCCATAGACAGGGCAATGAGCAGTTCTTC
CDR3aa: CASSHRQGNEQFF

len: 13
j_gene: TRBJ2-7
d_gene: TRBD2
abundance: many
v_gene: TRBV5-1
CDR3nt: TGCGCCAGCAGCTTAACGGGAGGGCACGAGCAGTACTTC
CDR3aa: CASSLTGGHEQYF

len: 19
j_gene: TRBJ2-4
d_gene: TRBD2
abundance: few
v_gene: TRBV12-3/TRBV12-4
CDR3nt: TGTGCCAGCAGTTTAAGACTAGCGCCCTCCGAGATCGCCAAAAACATTCAGTACTTC
CDR3aa: CASSLRLAPSEIAKNIQYF

len: 19
j_gene: TRBJ2-1
d_gene: TRBD2
abundance: .
v_gene: TRBV5-1
CDR3nt: TGCGCCAGCAGCTTGAGCTCTGTAGCGGGGTCTTTTTCATACAATGAGCAGTTCTTC
CDR3aa: CASSLSSVAGSFSYNEQFF

len: 16
j_gene: TRBJ2-7
d_gene: .
abundance: .
v_gene: TRBV4-2
CDR3nt: TGTGCCAGCAGCCAAGATCGGACAGACATCTCCTACGAGCAGTACTTC
CDR3aa: CASSQDRTDISYEQYF

len: 13
j_gene: TRBJ2-1
d_gene: .
abundance: .
v_gene: TRBV20-1
CDR3nt: TGCAGTGCTAGCGGAGACTCCTACAATGAGCAGTTCTTC
CDR3aa: CSASGDSYNEQFF

len: 12
j_gene: TRBJ1-1
d_gene: .
abundance: many
v_gene: TRBV10-3
CDR3nt: TGTGCCATCAGTCAGGGCCGGACTGAAGCTTTCTTT
CDR3aa: CAISQGRTEAFF

len: 13
j_gene: TRBJ1-1
d_gene: .
abundance: .
v_gene: TRBV27
CDR3nt: TGTGCCAGCAGCCGATTCCGGGGGCCTGAAGCTTTCTTT
CDR3aa: CASSRFRGPEAFF

len: 17
j_gene: TRBJ1-6
d_gene: .
abundance: many
v_gene: TRBV27
CDR3nt: TGTGCCAGCCGACGTTGGGGGCAGGGGTTTATTAATTCACCCCTCCACTTT
CDR3aa: CASRRWGQGFINSPLHF

len: 16
j_gene: TRBJ2-3
d_gene: .
abundance: few
v_gene: TRBV15
CDR3nt: TGTGCCACCAGCAGAGGGGCAGGGGGGGGCACAGATACGCAGTATTTT
CDR3aa: CATSRGAGGGTDTQYF